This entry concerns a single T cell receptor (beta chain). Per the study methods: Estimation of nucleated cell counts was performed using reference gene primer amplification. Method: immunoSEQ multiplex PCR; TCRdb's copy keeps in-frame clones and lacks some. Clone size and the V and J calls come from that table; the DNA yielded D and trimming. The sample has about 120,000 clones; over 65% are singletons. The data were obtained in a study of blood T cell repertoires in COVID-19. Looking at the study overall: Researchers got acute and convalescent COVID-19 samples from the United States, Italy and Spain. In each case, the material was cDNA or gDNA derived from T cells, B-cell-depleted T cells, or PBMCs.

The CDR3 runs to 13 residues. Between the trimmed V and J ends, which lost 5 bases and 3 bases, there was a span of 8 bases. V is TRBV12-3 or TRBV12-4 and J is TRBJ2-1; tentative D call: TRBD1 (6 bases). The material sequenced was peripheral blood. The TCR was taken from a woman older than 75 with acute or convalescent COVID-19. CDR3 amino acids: CASSGTNYNEQFF. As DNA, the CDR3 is TGTGCCAGCAGTGGGACAAACTACAATGAGCAGTTCTTC.